This T cell receptor beta chain is from a study of OX40 agonist ivuxolimab in advanced cancers. The length of the CDR3 is 15 residues. Germline lookup yields CDR1 SGHVS and CDR2 FQNEAQ. V lost 4 bases, J lost 1 base, and 11 bases lay in between. Whole-study results and caveats: The authors also found low normalized T-cell clonal expansion in some nonresponders. Expanded clones were, on average, more numerous among CD8+ T cells than CD4+.

Libraries were prepared by immunoSEQ multiplex PCR; TCRdb keeps only in-frame clonotypes and omits some of them. The table includes almost 80,000 clones, around 90% detected once. As for this clone: Its antigen is unknown.

The material was CD4+ or CD8+ T cells sorted from blood, obtained in a trial of the OX40 agonist ivuxolimab. The V gene is TRBV7-8, the J gene TRBJ1-3; D not certain. The origin of this receptor is an adult with an advanced solid tumor such as melanoma, head and neck, liver or kidney cancer. CDR3 bases: TGTGCCAGCAGCTCACTCCAGGTATCTGGAAACACCATATATTTT. As protein: CASSSLQVSGNTIYF.